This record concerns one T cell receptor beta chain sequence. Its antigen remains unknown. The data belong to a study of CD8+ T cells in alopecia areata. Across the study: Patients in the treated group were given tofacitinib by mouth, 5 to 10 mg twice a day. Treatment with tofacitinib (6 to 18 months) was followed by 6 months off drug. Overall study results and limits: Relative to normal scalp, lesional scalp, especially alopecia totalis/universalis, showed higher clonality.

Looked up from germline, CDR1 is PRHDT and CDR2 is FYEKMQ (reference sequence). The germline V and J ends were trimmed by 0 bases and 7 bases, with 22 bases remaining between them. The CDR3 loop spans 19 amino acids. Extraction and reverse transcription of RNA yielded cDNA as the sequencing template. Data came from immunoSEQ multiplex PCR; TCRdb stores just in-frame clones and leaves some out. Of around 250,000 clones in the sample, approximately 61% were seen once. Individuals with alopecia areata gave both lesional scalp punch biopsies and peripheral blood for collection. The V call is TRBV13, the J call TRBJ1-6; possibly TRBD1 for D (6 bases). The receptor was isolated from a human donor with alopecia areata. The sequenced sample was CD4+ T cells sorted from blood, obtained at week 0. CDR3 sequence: CASSLGGRGRPRGNSPLHF. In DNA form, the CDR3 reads TGTGCCAGCAGCTTAGGTGGCAGGGGCCGCCCCCGCGGGAATTCACCCCTCCACTTT.